This TCR beta chain was identified in a study of shared clonotypes between healthy human individuals. Study results and caveats: Blood alone was sampled, and tissue repertoires likely differ.

About this clone itself: Antigen specificity is unknown.

The donors were all Caucasian adults (living in Nashville, Tennessee). The CDR3 runs to 15 residues. Unmatched junction bases numbered 1, after V lost 3 bases and J lost 1 base. Germline V gene sequence: CDR1 LNHDA, CDR2 SQIVND (reference sequence). Produced via immunoSEQ multiplex PCR; TCRdb's table is partial and in-frame only. The data contain fewer than 850,000 clones, approximately 79% of them singletons. What was sequenced was memory CD4+ T cells sorted from blood. As for subset: CD45RA-negative fraction. The sequence derives from a woman aged 30 to 39 in good health. The chain recombines TRBV19 with TRBJ2-3, with 10 bases that match TRBD2. CDR3 bases: TGTGCCAGTAGTATTCTAGCGGGAGGCACAGATACGCAGTATTTT. This codes for CASSILAGGTDTQYF.